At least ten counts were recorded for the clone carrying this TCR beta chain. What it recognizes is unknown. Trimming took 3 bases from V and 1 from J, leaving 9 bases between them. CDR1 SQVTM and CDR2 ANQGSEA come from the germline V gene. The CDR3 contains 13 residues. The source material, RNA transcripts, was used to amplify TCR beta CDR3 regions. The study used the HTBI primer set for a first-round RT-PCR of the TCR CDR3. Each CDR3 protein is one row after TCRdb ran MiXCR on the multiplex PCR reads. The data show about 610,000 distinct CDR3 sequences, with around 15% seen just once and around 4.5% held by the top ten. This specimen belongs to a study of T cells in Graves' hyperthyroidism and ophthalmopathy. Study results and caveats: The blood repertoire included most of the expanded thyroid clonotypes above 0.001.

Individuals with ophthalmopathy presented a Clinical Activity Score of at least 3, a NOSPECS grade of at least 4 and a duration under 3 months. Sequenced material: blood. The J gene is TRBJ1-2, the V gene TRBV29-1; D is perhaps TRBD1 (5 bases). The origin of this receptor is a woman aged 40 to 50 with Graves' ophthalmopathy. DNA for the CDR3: TGCAGCGTTGAGAAGGGGCTTAACTATGGCTACACCTTC. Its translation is CSVEKGLNYGYTF.